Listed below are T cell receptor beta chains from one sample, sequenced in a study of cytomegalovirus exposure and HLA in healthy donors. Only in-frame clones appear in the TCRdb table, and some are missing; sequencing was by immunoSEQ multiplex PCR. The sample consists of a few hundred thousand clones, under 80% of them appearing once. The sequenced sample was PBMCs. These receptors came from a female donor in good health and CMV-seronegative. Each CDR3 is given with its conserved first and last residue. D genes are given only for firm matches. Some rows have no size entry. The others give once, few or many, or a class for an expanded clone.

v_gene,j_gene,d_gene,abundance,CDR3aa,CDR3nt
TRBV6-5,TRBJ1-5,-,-,CASSPGQYGGQPQHF,TGTGCCAGCAGCCCTGGACAATACGGGGGTCAGCCCCAGCATTTT
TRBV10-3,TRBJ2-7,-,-,CAISTSTSYEQYF,TGTGCCATCAGTACCTCCACTTCCTACGAGCAGTACTTC
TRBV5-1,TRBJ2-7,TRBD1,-,CASSSDRVAYEQYF,TGCGCCAGCAGCTCAGACAGGGTGGCCTACGAGCAGTACTTC
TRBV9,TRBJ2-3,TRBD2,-,CASRLTSGGGTDTQYF,TGTGCCAGCAGACTCACTAGCGGAGGGGGAACAGATACGCAGTATTTT
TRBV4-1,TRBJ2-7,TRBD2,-,CASSQPPGGGEQYF,TGCGCCAGCAGCCAACCCCCTGGGGGGGGCGAGCAGTACTTC
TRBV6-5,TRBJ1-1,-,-,CASSYSKTGTEAFF,TGTGCCAGCAGTTACTCTAAGACAGGCACTGAAGCTTTCTTT
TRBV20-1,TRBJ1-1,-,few,CSARRNTEAFF,TGCAGTGCTAGGCGGAACACTGAAGCTTTCTTT
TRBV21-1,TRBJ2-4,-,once,CASGRNNREGTKNIQYF,TGTGCCAGCGGGAGAAACAACAGGGAAGGAACCAAAAACATTCAGTACTTC
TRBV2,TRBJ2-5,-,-,CASSEGIGQGAETQYF,TGTGCCAGCAGTGAAGGAATAGGGCAGGGTGCGGAGACCCAGTACTTC
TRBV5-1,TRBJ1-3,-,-,CATSPGSGNTIYF,TGCGCCACCAGTCCAGGCTCTGGAAACACCATATATTTT
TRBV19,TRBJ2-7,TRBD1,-,CASTATGHYEQYF,TGTGCCAGTACCGCGACAGGGCACTACGAGCAGTACTTC
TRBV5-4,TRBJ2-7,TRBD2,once,CASSAVGLANSYEQYF,TGTGCCAGCAGCGCGGTGGGACTAGCGAACTCCTACGAGCAGTACTTC
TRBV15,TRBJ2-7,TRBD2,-,CATSSWTSGSYEQYF,TGTGCCACCAGCAGTTGGACTAGCGGGAGCTACGAGCAGTACTTC
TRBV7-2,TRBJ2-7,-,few,CASSSVRTPRQYF,TGTGCCAGCAGCTCGGTGAGGACTCCTCGGCAGTACTTC
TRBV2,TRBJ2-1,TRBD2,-,CASSEYAGDYNEQFF,TGTGCCAGCAGTGAGTACGCGGGGGACTACAATGAGCAGTTCTTC
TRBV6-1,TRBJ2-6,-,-,CASTAGYTGANVLTF,TGTGCCAGCACCGCAGGGTATACCGGGGCCAACGTCCTGACTTTC
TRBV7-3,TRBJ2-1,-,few,CASSLDGGYNEQFF,TGTGCCAGCAGCTTGGACGGGGGATACAATGAGCAGTTCTTC
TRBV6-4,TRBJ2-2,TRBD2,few,CASSATSGNTGELFF,TGTGCCAGCAGCGCGACTAGCGGGAACACCGGGGAGCTGTTTTTT
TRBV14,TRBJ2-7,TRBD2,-,CASSQREAYEQYF,TGTGCCAGCAGCCAGCGGGAGGCCTACGAGCAGTACTTC
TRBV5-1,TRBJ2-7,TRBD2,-,CASSSGDGTSGSRRHEQYF,TGCGCCAGCAGCTCGGGGGATGGGACTAGCGGGAGTAGGAGACACGAGCAGTACTTC
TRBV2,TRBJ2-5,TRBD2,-,CASSEEAGGESGSKRETQYF,TGTGCCAGCAGTGAAGAGGCGGGTGGAGAGAGCGGGAGTAAACGAGAGACCCAGTACTTC
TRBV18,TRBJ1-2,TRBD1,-,CASSPRSGGSYGYTF,TGTGCCAGCTCACCACGCTCAGGGGGCTCCTATGGCTACACCTTC
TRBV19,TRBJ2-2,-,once,CASKASAYTGELFF,TGTGCCAGTAAGGCTAGCGCATACACCGGGGAGCTGTTTTTT
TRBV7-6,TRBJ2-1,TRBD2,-,CASELAGPRAQRSSYNEQFF,TGTGCCAGCGAGCTAGCGGGACCGCGTGCCCAGAGGAGCTCCTACAATGAGCAGTTCTTC
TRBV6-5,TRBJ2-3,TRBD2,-,CARVTSGTTDTQYF,TGTGCCAGAGTGACTAGCGGGACCACAGATACGCAGTATTTT
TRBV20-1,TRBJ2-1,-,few,CSASRNEQFF,TGCAGTGCTTCGCGTAATGAGCAGTTCTTC
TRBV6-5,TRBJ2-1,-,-,CASRTNNEQFF,TGTGCCAGCAGAACAAACAATGAGCAGTTCTTC
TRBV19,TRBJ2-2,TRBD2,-,CASSQRTSGRNTGELFF,TGTGCCAGTAGTCAACGGACTAGCGGGAGGAACACCGGGGAGCTGTTTTTT
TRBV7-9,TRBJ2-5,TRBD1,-,CASSLRQGGETQYF,TGTGCCAGCAGCCTCCGACAGGGTGGGGAGACCCAGTACTTC
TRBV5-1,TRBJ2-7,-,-,CASSQQDATNEQYF,TGCGCCAGCAGCCAACAAGATGCCACGAACGAGCAGTACTTC
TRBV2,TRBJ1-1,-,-,CASSVRGNTEAFF,TGTGCCAGCAGTGTGCGGGGGAACACTGAAGCTTTCTTT
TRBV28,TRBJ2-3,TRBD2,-,CASSSPTSGVADAQYF,TGTGCCAGCAGTTCCCCCACTAGCGGAGTTGCAGATGCGCAGTATTTT
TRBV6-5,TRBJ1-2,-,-,CASSYEGLYGYTF,TGTGCCAGCAGTTACGAGGGACTCTATGGCTACACCTTC
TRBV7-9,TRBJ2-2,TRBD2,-,CASSVAGEVSGELFF,TGTGCCAGCAGCGTAGCGGGAGAAGTTTCCGGGGAGCTGTTTTTT
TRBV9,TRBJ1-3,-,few,CASSVSQSVGNTIYF,TGTGCCAGCAGCGTATCCCAGTCAGTTGGAAACACCATATATTTT
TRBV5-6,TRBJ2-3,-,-,CASSLASATDTQYF,TGTGCCAGCAGCTTGGCTAGCGCCACAGATACGCAGTATTTT
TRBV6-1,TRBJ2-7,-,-,CASSLTGSYEQYF,TGTGCCAGCAGTTTGACAGGTTCCTACGAGCAGTACTTC
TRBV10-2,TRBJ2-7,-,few,CASRAAGSYEQYF,TGCGCCAGCAGGGCAGCGGGCAGCTACGAGCAGTACTTC
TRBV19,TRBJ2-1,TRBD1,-,CASSNLPPGQGFALSSYNEQFF,TGTGCCAGTAGTAACCTCCCCCCGGGACAGGGCTTTGCGTTAAGCTCCTACAATGAGCAGTTCTTC
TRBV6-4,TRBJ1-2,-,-,CASSDRGNYGYTF,TGTGCCAGCAGTGACAGGGGAAACTATGGCTACACCTTC